Following are 11 T cell receptor beta chains from one sample sequenced in a study of fetal regulatory T cell absence and autoimmunity. Some clones are missing from TCRdb's copy, which holds only in-frame ones; the method was immunoSEQ multiplex PCR. The data hold 85,000 to 100,000 clones, with more than 70% observed a single time. The sequenced material came from pancreas tissue. The receptors were sampled from a male donor with IPEX syndrome.

The genes are TRBV4-1 and TRBJ2-6, with a weak D call TRBD2 (5 bases). Deletions cut 10 bases from V and 1 base from J, with 8 bases between. This CDR3 has 13 amino acids. Germline lookup yields CDR1 MGHRA and CDR2 YSYEKL. The CDR3 protein is CATEGSGANVLTF. Here the CDR3 DNA reads TGCGCCACCGAGGGTTCTGGGGCCAACGTCCTGACTTTC.

This clone turned up a few times. The J gene is TRBJ1-3, the V gene TRBV27; D remains ambiguous. The CDR3 runs 14 residues. Germline V lookup: CDR1 MNHEY, CDR2 SMNVEV (reference sequence). V lost 6 bases, J lost 4 bases, and 13 bases lay in between. The CDR3 nucleotides read TGTGCCAGCAGCTCCGACCTGAGCGGAAACACCATATATTTT. Amino acid sequence: CASSSDLSGNTIYF.

This chain links TRBV13 with TRBJ1-2; TRBD1 might be the D (5 bases). This CDR3 has 15 residues. Germline values: CDR1 PRHDT, CDR2 FYEKMQ (reference sequence). V gave up 1 base and J gave up 3 bases, with 12 bases separating them. CDR3 region: CASSLEGRVDYGYTF. The DNA for the CDR3 is TGTGCCAGCAGCTTAGAGGGCAGGGTGGACTATGGCTACACCTTC.

This chain connects TRBV10-2 to TRBJ2-3; possible D gene TRBD2, 5 bases. From germline, CDR1 is WSHSY and CDR2 SAAADI. The CDR3 extends over 14 amino acids. Trimming took off 0 bases at V and 7 bases at J, with 11 bases between the two ends. The CDR3: CASSESVGRNTQYF. CDR3 nucleotides: TGCGCCAGCAGTGAGTCGGTAGGGAGAAATACGCAGTATTTT.

The chain carries TRBV29-1 and TRBJ1-4; 7 positions match TRBD1. Germline CDR1 reads SQVTM; CDR2 reads ANQGSEA. This CDR3 is 13 amino acids long. V trimming: 7 bases; J trimming: 4 bases; junction bases outside the gene matches: 6. The CDR3 coding sequence is TGCAGCGCAGGGGGGGCGTATAATGAAAAACTGTTTTTT. Protein: CSAGGAYNEKLFF.

The DNA of the CDR3 is TGTGCCAGCAGCTGGGATATGAGGCGCACTGAAGCTTTCTTT. This encodes CASSWDMRRTEAFF. The chain recombines TRBV5-6 with TRBJ1-1, with unresolved D. From germline, CDR1 is SGHDT and CDR2 YYEEEE. V lost 3 bases to trimming and J lost 4 bases, with 13 bases between them. This CDR3 comprises 14 residues.

V is TRBV6-1 and J is TRBJ1-1; 10 nucleotides match TRBD1. V trimming: 11 bases; J trimming: 3 bases; junction bases outside the gene matches: 6. Germline loops: CDR1 MNHNS, CDR2 SASEGT. This CDR3 has 13 amino acids. CDR3: CAGTGDRDTEAFF. The DNA of the CDR3 is TGTGCCGGGACAGGGGATAGGGACACTGAAGCTTTCTTT.

The chain has TRBV7-8 and TRBJ2-3; 8 bases map to TRBD2. J gave up 4 bases and V 2 bases, and 8 bases lay outside the gene matches. The CDR3 totals 16 residues. The germline V gene encodes CDR1 SGHVS and CDR2 FQNEAQ. The CDR3 coding sequence is TGTGCCAGCAGCTTAAAGCCAGCGGGAGTCGCAGATACGCAGTATTTT. The encoded protein is CASSLKPAGVADTQYF.

The chain has TRBV7-9 and TRBJ2-6, with D perhaps TRBD1 (5 bases). The germline CDR1 and CDR2 sequences are SEHNR and FQNEAQ (reference sequence). The CDR3 runs to 17 residues. Trimming took off 1 base at V and 0 bases at J, with 10 bases between the two ends. CDR3 DNA sequence: TGTGCCAGCAGCTTAGGACAGACCAGCTCTGGGGCCAACGTCCTGACTTTC. It translates to CASSLGQTSSGANVLTF. Looking up the rest from reference TRBV7-9 and TRBJ2-6 gives the full variable domain: DTGVSQNPRHKITKRGQNVTFRCDPISEHNRLYWYRQTLGQGPEFLTYFQNEAQLEKSRLLSDRFSAERPKGSFSTLEIQRTEQGDSAMYLCASSLGQTSSGANVLTFGAGSRLTVL.

V and J are TRBV5-1 and TRBJ2-5; D may correspond to TRBD1 or TRBD2 (5 bases each). The CDR3 consists of 13 residues. The V end lost 5 bases, the J end lost 5 bases, and 13 bases lay between the germline ends. CDR1 is SGHRS and CDR2 is YFSETQ in the germline V gene. The CDR3 region has the DNA TGCGCCAGCAGGTCCGGGACCCATGAGACCCAGTACTTC. This codes for CASRSGTHETQYF.

This chain connects TRBV4-1 to TRBJ2-1; 8 bases line up with TRBD2. Germline CDR1 MGHRA, CDR2 YSYEKL. V shed 0 bases and J 8 bases; nucleotides not matched to a gene: 6. CDR3 size: 15 residues. The CDR3 region is CASSQEGTSWHEQFF. CDR3 bases: TGCGCCAGCAGCCAAGAGGGGACTAGTTGGCATGAGCAGTTCTTC.